This T cell receptor (beta chain) was identified during a study of blood T cell repertoires in COVID-19. Overall study: There were acute and convalescent COVID-19 samples, and they came from the United States, Italy and Spain.

This CDR3 is 13 amino acids long. Trimming pared 7 bases from V and 6 bases from J, leaving 13 bases between. Looked up from germline, CDR1 is KGHDR and CDR2 is SFDVKD. Repertoires were generated with immunoSEQ multiplex PCR, while TCRdb's copy carries only in-frame clones and drops some. The sample holds over 90,000 clones, roughly 90% seen once. The chain links TRBV24-1 to TRBJ2-3; D perhaps matches TRBD1 (6 bases). This clonotype was sampled from a woman aged 55 to 70 with acute or convalescent COVID-19. Sequenced sample: peripheral blood. Here the CDR3 DNA reads TGTGCCACCAGGGAAACAGGGCGGGATACGCAGTATTTT. Protein: CATRETGRDTQYF.